This T cell receptor (beta chain) derives from a study of blood T cell repertoires in COVID-19. The CDR3 spans 18 residues. V shed 2 bases, J shed 1 base, and the junction held 5 bases outside the gene matches. The germline V gene encodes CDR1 MGHRA and CDR2 YSYEKL. Per the study methods: Reference gene primers were amplified, and this amplification served to estimate nucleated cell counts. Profiling relied on immunoSEQ multiplex PCR, and the TCRdb table lists in-frame clones only, not all of them. From that table come the V and J calls and clone size; the DNA was used to work out D and trimming. Of roughly 250,000 clones in the sample, approximately 91% are singletons; the top ten hold 2% to 2.5%.

The chain uses TRBV4-1 and TRBJ2-3, with 14 positions matching TRBD2. Sequenced sample: peripheral blood. This TCR came from a woman aged 40-49 years who had recovered from COVID-19. DNA for the CDR3: TGCGCCAGCAGCCAATACTGGGGACTAGCGGGGGGCACAGATACGCAGTATTTT. Translated: CASSQYWGLAGGTDTQYF.